The 29 T cell receptor beta chains reported below all come from one sample, sequenced in a study of blood T cell repertoires in COVID-19. Here immunoSEQ multiplex PCR was the method, and the copy in TCRdb shows in-frame clones only, minus some. The table lists 310,000 or so clones, around 87% of them singletons, with 1.7% in the top ten. Sequencing was performed on PBMCs or T cells enriched from blood (not recorded which). The receptors come from a woman younger than 30 with acute COVID-19.

There are a few counts of this clone. The chain carries TRBV6-5 and TRBJ2-7; 8 bases line up with TRBD1. Germline V gene data show CDR1 as MNHEY and CDR2 as SVGAGI. This CDR3 is 13 amino acids long. With 6 bases clipped from V and 3 bases from J, the junction kept 4 bases outside the gene matches. The CDR3 coding sequence is TGTGCCAGCAGAACGACAGGGGTCTACGAGCAGTACTTC. It encodes CASRTTGVYEQYF.

This sequence joins TRBV5-4 and TRBJ2-5; 12 bases are shared with TRBD2. CDR3 length equals 14 residues. The V segment lost 4 bases and the J segment 5 bases; nucleotides outside the gene matches: 3. Germline V gene data show CDR1 as SGHNT and CDR2 as YYREEE (reference sequence). The CDR3 loop is CASSPGTSGETQYF. The CDR3 DNA reads as TGTGCCAGCAGCCCCGGGACTAGCGGGGAGACCCAGTACTTC. The full variable domain, its missing parts supplied by reference TRBV5-4 and TRBJ2-5, is ETGVTQSPTHLIKTRGQQVTLRCSSQSGHNTVSWYQQALGQGPQFIFQYYREEENGRGNFPPRFSGLQFPNYSSELNVNALELDDSALYLCASSPGTSGETQYFGPGTRLLVL.

The chain employs TRBV5-1 and TRBJ2-1; D is uncertain. Germline V gives CDR1 SGHRS, CDR2 YFSETQ. V lost 0 bases and J 4 bases, leaving 5 bases between the germline ends. There are 13 residues in the CDR3. CDR3 loop: CASSLVQYNEQFF. The CDR3 region has the DNA TGCGCCAGCAGCTTGGTCCAGTACAATGAGCAGTTCTTC.

This clone was seen more than once but under ten times. The chain joins TRBV14 to TRBJ2-2; 8 positions match TRBD1. J gave up 6 bases and V 4 bases, and 13 bases lay outside the gene matches. Germline loops: CDR1 SGHDN, CDR2 FVKESK. This CDR3 comprises 17 residues. This CDR3 reads CASSPKTQGERAGELFF. DNA of the CDR3: TGTGCCAGCAGCCCAAAAACACAGGGGGAACGGGCCGGGGAGCTGTTTTTT. The full variable domain, rest sourced from reference TRBV14 and TRBJ2-2, is EAGVTQFPSHSVIEKGQTVTLRCDPISGHDNLYWYRRVMGKEIKFLLHFVKESKQDESGMPNNRFLAERTGGTYSTLKVQPAELEDSGVYFCASSPKTQGERAGELFFGEGSRLTVL.

The genes are TRBV4-2 and TRBJ2-7; 8 bases are shared with TRBD1. Germline V gene data show CDR1 as LGHNA and CDR2 as YNFKEQ. Trimming cost V 1 base and J 0 bases; bases outside gene matches: 8. The CDR3 is made up of 17 amino acids. DNA for the CDR3: TGTGCCAGCAGCCAAGGAGGGACAGGTAGTCCCTCCTACGAGCAGTACTTC. Translating gives CASSQGGTGSPSYEQYF.

The rearrangement joins TRBV11-3 to TRBJ2-3; 10 positions match TRBD1. This CDR3 contains 14 residues. Per the germline V gene, CDR1 is SGHNT and CDR2 is YENEEA. V shed 5 bases, J shed 3 bases, and the junction held 2 bases outside the gene matches. The CDR3 is CASSRDRGTDTQYF. In nucleotides, the CDR3 is TGTGCCAGCAGCCGGGACAGGGGAACAGATACGCAGTATTTT.

This chain joins TRBV7-9 and TRBJ2-2; 7 bases line up with TRBD1. Trimming took 5 bases from V and 1 from J; bases not matched to a gene: 7. Germline V lookup: CDR1 SEHNR, CDR2 FQNEAQ (reference sequence). The CDR3 spans 16 residues. The CDR3 coding sequence is TGTGCCAGCAGCCACCATAGACAGGGGAACACCGGGGAGCTGTTTTTT. Translated, it gives CASSHHRQGNTGELFF.

The gene calls are TRBV3-1 (or the pseudogene TRBV3-2) and TRBJ2-3; no clear D. Trimming stripped 6 bases from V and 2 bases from J, with 6 bases between. The CDR3 sequence is 12 residues long. From germline, CDR1 is LGHDT and CDR2 YNNKEL (reference sequence). CDR3 nucleotide sequence: TGTGCCAGCAGTATTAACACAGATACGCAGTATTTT. This translates into CASSINTDTQYF.

V and J are TRBV7-9 and TRBJ1-6; 7 positions match TRBD1. CDR1 is SEHNR, CDR2 FQNEAQ, per germline (reference sequence). V shed 6 bases, J shed 4 bases, and the junction held 6 bases outside the gene matches. The CDR3 is 15 residues long. This chain's CDR3 is CASREGDSYNSPLHF. In DNA form, the CDR3 reads TGTGCCAGCAGGGAGGGGGACAGTTATAATTCACCCCTCCACTTT.

The CDR3 nucleotides read TGTGCCAGCAGCCATGACAGGGGGCTGACTAATGAAAAACTGTTTTTT. It translates to CASSHDRGLTNEKLFF. This sequence joins TRBV28 and TRBJ1-4; 10 nucleotides match TRBD1. From germline, CDR1 is MDHEN and CDR2 SYDVKM. The CDR3 length is 16 residues. J lost 2 bases, V lost 6 bases, and 6 bases had no gene match.

The rearrangement links TRBV9 to TRBJ2-3; the match to TRBD2 covers 8 bases. Unmatched junction bases numbered 1, after V lost 0 bases and J lost 4 bases. This CDR3 contains 14 residues. Germline V gene data show CDR1 as SGDLS and CDR2 as YYNGEE. This chain's CDR3 is CASSVAGGADTQYF. DNA of the CDR3: TGTGCCAGCAGCGTAGCGGGAGGGGCAGATACGCAGTATTTT. The whole variable domain, filled in from reference TRBV9 and TRBJ2-3, reads DSGVTQTPKHLITATGQRVTLRCSPRSGDLSVYWYQQSLDQGLQFLIQYYNGEERAKGNILERFSAQQFPDLHSELNLSSLELGDSALYFCASSVAGGADTQYFGPGTRLTVL.

The V gene is TRBV11-2, the J gene TRBJ2-7, with 8 bases that match TRBD2. The CDR3 contains 15 residues. The germline V gene encodes CDR1 SGHAT and CDR2 FQNNGV. The V segment lost 1 base and the J segment 4 bases; nucleotides outside the gene matches: 6. CDR3: CASSLGISGMYEQYF. Here the CDR3 DNA reads TGTGCCAGCAGCTTAGGGATTAGCGGGATGTACGAGCAGTACTTC.

This clone appeared many times. J is TRBJ2-1 and V is TRBV14; 12 positions agree with TRBD2. The CDR3 length is 18 residues. V was pared by 3 bases and J by 4 bases, with 10 bases of the junction left unmatched. In germline, CDR1 is SGHDN, CDR2 FVKESK. The CDR3 DNA follows: TGTGCCAGCAGCCACCTGACGCGGGGACTAGCGGGTTACAATGAGCAGTTCTTC. Residues: CASSHLTRGLAGYNEQFF.

The rearrangement joins TRBV18 to TRBJ2-5; a weak D match, TRBD2 (5 bases). Germline V gene data show CDR1 as KGHSH and CDR2 as LQKENI. The CDR3 covers 14 residues. V lost 2 bases and J lost 3, with 10 bases in between. In DNA form, the CDR3 reads TGTGCCAGCTCACCAAGAGGGTGGGAAGAGACCCAGTACTTC. Residues: CASSPRGWEETQYF.

CDR3 region: CAINLPGTQETQYF. The CDR3, as DNA: TGTGCCATCAACCTACCGGGAACTCAAGAGACCCAGTACTTC. The rearrangement joins TRBV10-3 to TRBJ2-5, with D perhaps matching TRBD2 (5 bases). From germline, CDR1 is ENHRY and CDR2 SYGVKD. Trimming removed 7 bases from V and 2 bases from J, with 14 bases in between. The CDR3 has 14 amino acids.

The rearrangement links TRBV7-8 to TRBJ2-2, with a tentative D call TRBD2 (5 bases). The CDR3 is 15 amino acids. Germline-derived CDR1 and CDR2 are SGHVS and FQNEAQ. V lost 4 bases and J lost 5, with 14 bases in between. DNA for the CDR3: TGTGCCAGCAGCTGGCCCGGAGGAAAGACCGGGGAGCTGTTTTTT. This codes for CASSWPGGKTGELFF.

The chain joins TRBV27 to TRBJ1-5; 9 nucleotides align to TRBD1. After removal of 0 bases from V and 0 bases from J, the junction contained 15 bases not matched to a gene. This CDR3 region has 21 residues. The germline gives CDR1 MNHEY, CDR2 SMNVEV (reference sequence). DNA of the CDR3: TGTGCCAGCAGTTTATCCCCACCCGGGACAGGGATACTCTATAGCAATCAGCCCCAGCATTTT. It specifies CASSLSPPGTGILYSNQPQHF.

The J gene is TRBJ2-7, the V gene TRBV6-1; 7 bases are shared with TRBD1. Germline V gene lookup returns CDR1 MNHNS and CDR2 SASEGT. The CDR3 totals 15 residues. J lost 0 bases, V lost 4 bases, and 6 bases had no gene match. CDR3 sequence (DNA): TGTGCCAGCAGTGCCACAGGGGCCCACTCCTACGAGCAGTACTTC. Its protein is CASSATGAHSYEQYF.

V is TRBV5-1 and J is TRBJ1-1; 10 bases agree with TRBD1. V lost 0 bases to trimming and J lost 11 bases; unmatched junction nucleotides: 1. Germline V CDR1 and CDR2: SGHRS, YFSETQ. This CDR3 has 12 amino acids. The CDR3 DNA sequence: TGCGCCAGCAGCTTGGGACAGGGGGCCGCTTTCTTT. It is translated as CASSLGQGAAFF.

The DNA of the CDR3 is TGTGCCAGCAGTTTTGGAGATTTCTATGGCTACACCTTC. It is translated as CASSFGDFYGYTF. The chain has TRBV12-3 or TRBV12-4 and TRBJ1-2; D not certain. There are 13 residues in the CDR3. V was clipped by 3 bases and J by 4 bases, with 9 bases between them.

This clone was detected a few times. Other DNA sequences within the sample encode an identical CDR3. V is TRBV27 and J is TRBJ2-7; TRBD1 matches at 11 bases. There are 15 residues in the CDR3. J gave up 2 bases and V 4 bases, and 4 bases lay outside the gene matches. From germline, CDR1 is MNHEY and CDR2 SMNVEV (reference sequence). In DNA form, the CDR3 reads TGTGCCAGCAGTTCACCGGGACAGGGGGCCTACGAGCAGTACTTC. Residues: CASSSPGQGAYEQYF.

The chain links TRBV5-6 to TRBJ1-5, with 7 bases identical to TRBD1. Germline values: CDR1 SGHDT, CDR2 YYEEEE. The CDR3 runs to 15 residues. The ends lost 0 bases at V and 3 bases at J; junction bases unmatched: 3. This chain's CDR3 is CASSLGTGYNQPQHF. CDR3 in DNA: TGTGCCAGCAGCTTGGGGACAGGTTACAATCAGCCCCAGCATTTT. Full variable domain (missing parts from reference TRBV5-6 and TRBJ1-5): DAGVTQSPTHLIKTRGQQVTLRCSPKSGHDTVSWYQQALGQGPQFIFQYYEEEERQRGNFPDRFSGHQFPNYSSELNVNALLLGDSALYLCASSLGTGYNQPQHFGDGTRLSIL.

CDR3 sequence: CASRKQTDLDYGYTF. DNA of the CDR3: TGTGCCAGCAGGAAGCAGACTGACCTCGACTATGGCTACACCTTC. J is TRBJ1-2 and V is TRBV2; D remains unclear. CDR3 length equals 15 residues. The germline V and J ends were trimmed by 6 bases and 3 bases, with 17 bases remaining between them. The germline gives CDR1 SNHLY, CDR2 FYNNEI.

The CDR3 nucleotides are TGTGCCAGCAGTACCGGGAGGAACGGACCCCAGCATTTT. Its translation is CASSTGRNGPQHF. The V and J genes are TRBV27 and TRBJ1-5; D not resolved. Germline CDR1 MNHEY, CDR2 SMNVEV (reference sequence). The V end was cut by 5 bases, the J end by 10 bases, with 15 bases between. CDR3 length: 13 residues.

The CDR3 nucleotides are TGTGCCAGCTCTTACAGGGAGAGGCAGCCCCAGCATTTT. This codes for CASSYRERQPQHF. The chain has TRBV27 and TRBJ1-5; tentative D call: TRBD1 (6 bases). Trimming cost V 8 bases and J 7 bases, with 15 bases left between them. In germline, CDR1 is MNHEY, CDR2 SMNVEV (reference sequence). The CDR3 has 13 residues.

The chain recombines TRBV7-8 with TRBJ2-5, with D tentatively TRBD2 (5 bases). CDR1 and CDR2 from the germline V gene are SGHVS and FQNEAQ. V lost 5 bases to trimming and J lost 2 bases, with 12 bases between them. This CDR3 contains 14 residues. In DNA form, the CDR3 reads TGTGCCAGCAGCATCAGGACTTTACAAGAGACCCAGTACTTC. It codes for CASSIRTLQETQYF.

J is TRBJ2-2 and V is TRBV5-4; 7 nucleotides line up with TRBD2. The germline CDR1 and CDR2 sequences are SGHNT and YYREEE (reference sequence). The CDR3 loop spans 16 amino acids. V shed 0 bases and J 6 bases; nucleotides not matched to a gene: 8. The CDR3 nucleotides read TGTGCCAGCAGCTTGGATGTCGGGGGGATCGCCGGGGAGCTGTTTTTT. Amino acid sequence: CASSLDVGGIAGELFF.

Here the CDR3 reads CASSEAYRGNQPQHF. In DNA, the CDR3 is TGTGCCAGCAGTGAAGCCTACAGGGGAAATCAGCCCCAGCATTTT. The chain uses TRBV2 and TRBJ1-5, with 7 bases fitting TRBD1. The CDR3 totals 15 residues. V shed 0 bases and J 4 bases; nucleotides not matched to a gene: 3. Per the germline V gene, CDR1 is SNHLY and CDR2 is FYNNEI.

The rearrangement links TRBV29-1 to TRBJ2-7; possible D gene TRBD1, 6 bases. Looked up from germline, CDR1 is SQVTM and CDR2 is ANQGSEA. The CDR3 consists of 11 residues. V lost 7 bases to trimming and J lost 5 bases, with 12 bases between them. DNA for the CDR3: TGCAGCGCTGCAGGGGAACACGAGCAGTACTTC. It translates to CSAAGEHEQYF.